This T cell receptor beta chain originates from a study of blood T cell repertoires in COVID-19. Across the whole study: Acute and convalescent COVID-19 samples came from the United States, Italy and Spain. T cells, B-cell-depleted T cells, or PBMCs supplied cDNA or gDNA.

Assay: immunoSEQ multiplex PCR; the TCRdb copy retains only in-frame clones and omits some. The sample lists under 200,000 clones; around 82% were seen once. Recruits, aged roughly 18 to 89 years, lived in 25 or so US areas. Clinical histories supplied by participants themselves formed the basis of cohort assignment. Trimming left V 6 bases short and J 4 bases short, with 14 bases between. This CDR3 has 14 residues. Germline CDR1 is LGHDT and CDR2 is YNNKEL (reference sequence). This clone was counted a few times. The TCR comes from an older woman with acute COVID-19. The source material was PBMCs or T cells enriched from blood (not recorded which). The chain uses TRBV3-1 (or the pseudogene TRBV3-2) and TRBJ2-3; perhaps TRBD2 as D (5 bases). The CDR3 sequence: CASSRRSAPDTQYF. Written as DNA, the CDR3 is TGTGCCAGCAGTCGGAGGTCCGCCCCAGATACGCAGTATTTT.